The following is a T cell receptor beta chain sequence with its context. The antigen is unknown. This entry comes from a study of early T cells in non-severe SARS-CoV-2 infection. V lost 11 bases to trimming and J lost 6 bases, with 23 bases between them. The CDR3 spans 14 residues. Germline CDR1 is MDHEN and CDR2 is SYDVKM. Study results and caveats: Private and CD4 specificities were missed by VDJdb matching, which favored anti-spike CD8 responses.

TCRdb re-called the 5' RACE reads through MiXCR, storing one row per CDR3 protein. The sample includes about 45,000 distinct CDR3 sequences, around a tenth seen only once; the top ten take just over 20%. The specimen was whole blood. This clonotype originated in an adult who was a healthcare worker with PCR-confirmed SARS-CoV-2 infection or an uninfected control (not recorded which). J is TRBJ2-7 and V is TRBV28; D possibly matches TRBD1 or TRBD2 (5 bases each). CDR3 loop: CACSGAGPVTEQYF. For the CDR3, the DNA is TGTGCCTGCTCTGGGGCGGGTCCCGTCACCGAGCAGTACTTC.